The 9 T cell receptor beta chains presented below share a single source sample, sequenced in a study. TCRdb itself ran the 5' RACE reads through MiXCR, one entry per CDR3 protein. The repertoire holds tens of thousands of distinct CDR3 sequences, with about 20% as singletons. Cells sorted as Tregs were CD4+, CD25+ and CD127-/low. Sequencing was performed on Tregs sorted from blood. The receptors derive from a female donor with breast cancer.

The chain has TRBV7-9 and TRBJ2-5, with 14 bases lining up with TRBD2. The V gene's germline CDR1 is SEHNR and CDR2 FQNEAQ (reference sequence). The CDR3 sequence is 19 residues long. The junction had 16 bases not matched to a gene; V was cut back by 5 bases and J by 5 bases. CDR3 sequence: CASSPGGTSGSPQQETQYF. The CDR3 DNA reads as TGTGCCAGCAGCCCGGGGGGGACTAGCGGGAGTCCCCAGCAGGAGACCCAGTACTTC.

A note on this clonotype: One end of the junction does not line up with germline, which may come from a read error. The chain has TRBV7-8 and TRBJ2-7; 13 nucleotides line up with TRBD2. This CDR3 has 15 residues. CDR1 is SGHVS, CDR2 FQNEAQ, per germline. The chain's CDR3 is CAGSLGLAGVYEQYF. DNA for the CDR3: TGTGCCGGCAGCTTAGGACTAGCGGGAGTCTACGAGCAGTACTTC.

This clonotype was picked up many times. The chain couples TRBV5-1 to TRBJ2-3; 9 positions match TRBD2. The CDR3 sequence is 15 residues long. The V gene's germline CDR1 is SGHRS and CDR2 YFSETQ. V was clipped by 7 bases and J by 1 base; unmatched bases: 7. CDR3 in amino acids: CASSLRTSGTDTQYF. The DNA of the CDR3 is TGCGCCAGCTCTCTGCGGACTAGCGGCACAGATACGCAGTATTTT.

This clonotype was detected a few times. This chain uses TRBV2 with TRBJ2-1, with D unclear. The CDR3 runs to 12 residues. V gave up 7 bases and J gave up 7 bases, with 11 bases separating them. Per the germline V gene, CDR1 is SNHLY and CDR2 is FYNNEI. The CDR3 region has the DNA TGTGCCAGCATCCGAACAGCTAATGAGCAGTTCTTC. This sequence encodes CASIRTANEQFF.

The rearrangement links TRBV5-1 to TRBJ2-1, with a weak D call TRBD2 (5 bases). The V end lost 4 bases, the J end lost 5 bases, and 10 bases lay between the germline ends. Germline CDR1 and CDR2: SGHRS and YFSETQ. The CDR3 totals 13 residues. CDR3 nucleotide sequence: TGCGCCAGCAGCCGCGGGTATGACAATGAGCAGTTCTTC. Translating it yields CASSRGYDNEQFF.

This clonotype came up many times. This sequence joins TRBV7-9 and TRBJ2-3; 7 positions agree with TRBD1. This CDR3 contains 15 residues. With V trimmed by 5 bases and J by 5 bases, 10 bases remained unmatched. In germline, CDR1 is SEHNR, CDR2 FQNEAQ (reference sequence). DNA of the CDR3: TGTGCCAGCAGCGCCACGACAGGGCTAATAGATACGCAGTATTTT. Amino acids: CASSATTGLIDTQYF.

This clonotype was counted only a few times. This may be a read error: a much more frequent sequence differs by one nucleotide. The chain joins TRBV5-1 to TRBJ2-7; D gene uncertain. V was shortened by 2 bases and J by 0 bases, with 6 bases between the two germline ends. This CDR3 contains 13 residues. Germline values: CDR1 SGHRS, CDR2 YFSETQ. The CDR3 spells CASSFIGSYEQYF. DNA for the CDR3: TGCGCCAGCAGCTTCATCGGCTCCTACGAGCAGTACTTC. The whole variable domain, filled in from reference TRBV5-1 and TRBJ2-7, reads KAGVTQTPRYLIKTRGQQVTLSCSPISGHRSVSWYQQTPGQGLQFLFEYFSETQRNKGNFPGRFSGRQFSNSRSEMNVSTLELGDSALYLCASSFIGSYEQYFGPGTRLTVT.

In this sample, this clonotype turned up a few times. The rearrangement joins TRBV30 to TRBJ2-7; 8 bases match TRBD1. Trimming took 3 bases from V and 2 from J; bases not matched to a gene: 6. The CDR3 loop spans 14 amino acids. Germline CDR1 and CDR2: GTSNPN and SVGIG (reference sequence). CDR3 amino acids: CAWSALGQAYEQYF. In nucleotides, the CDR3 is TGTGCCTGGAGCGCCCTGGGACAGGCCTACGAGCAGTACTTC.

The genes are TRBV12-3 or TRBV12-4 and TRBJ2-4; 12 bases are shared with TRBD1. The CDR3 spans 17 residues. Trimming removed 5 bases from V and 8 bases from J; junction bases left unmatched: 13. CDR3 amino acids: CASSPRRDRGRRYIQYF. The CDR3 DNA is TGTGCCAGCAGTCCACGCCGGGACAGGGGGCGCAGGTACATTCAGTACTTC.